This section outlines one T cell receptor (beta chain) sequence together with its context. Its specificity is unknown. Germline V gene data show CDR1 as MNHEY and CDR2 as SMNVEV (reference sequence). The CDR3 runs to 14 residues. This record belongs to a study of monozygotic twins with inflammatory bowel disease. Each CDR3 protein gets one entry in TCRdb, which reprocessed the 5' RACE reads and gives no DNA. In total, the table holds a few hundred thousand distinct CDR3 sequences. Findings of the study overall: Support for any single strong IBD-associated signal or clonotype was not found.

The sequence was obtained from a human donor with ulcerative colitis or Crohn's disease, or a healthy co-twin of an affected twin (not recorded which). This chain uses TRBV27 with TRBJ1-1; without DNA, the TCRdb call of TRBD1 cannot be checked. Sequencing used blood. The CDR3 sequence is CASGTDLPNTEAFF.